This is a list of T cell receptor beta chains from one sample in a study of blood T cell repertoires in COVID-19. TCRdb's table, derived via immunoSEQ multiplex PCR, lists solely in-frame clones and lacks some. The sample holds 140,000 or so clones; roughly 82% are singletons and the top ten take under 5.5%. Sequenced sample: peripheral blood. These receptors all stem from a human donor in a cohort sampled during active COVID-19. Both conserved end residues are part of each CDR3. Each record gives: CDR3 length, J gene, D gene, V gene, clone size, CDR3 protein, CDR3 DNA. The D gene is left open where the match is weak. Expanded clones are given a class, and other clones once, few, many or no size at all.

16	TRBJ2-4	.	TRBV5-1	.	CASSSGGDLAKNIQYF	TGCGCCAGCAGCTCAGGAGGGGATCTAGCCAAAAACATTCAGTACTTC
15	TRBJ1-1	.	TRBV3-1/TRBV3-2	.	CASSQGVYGNTEAFF	TGTGCCAGCAGCCAAGGAGTATATGGGAACACTGAAGCTTTCTTT
15	TRBJ1-4	TRBD1	TRBV4-1	.	CASSQVQGSFEKLFF	TGCGCCAGCAGCCAAGTACAGGGGTCCTTTGAAAAACTGTTTTTT
14	TRBJ1-2	TRBD1	TRBV6-5	many	CASSTTGRVDGYTF	TGTGCCAGCAGTACGACAGGGCGGGTGGATGGCTACACCTTC
14	TRBJ1-5	.	TRBV6-5	.	CASSPTNSNQPQHF	TGTGCCAGCAGTCCGACTAATAGCAATCAGCCCCAGCATTTT
16	TRBJ1-2	TRBD1	TRBV7-3	.	CASSSQAGTGPYGYTF	TGTGCCAGCAGCTCGCAAGCCGGGACAGGGCCCTATGGCTACACCTTC
15	TRBJ2-2	TRBD1	TRBV2	few	CASTPGTDRAGELFF	TGTGCCAGCACCCCCGGGACAGATAGGGCCGGGGAGCTGTTTTTT
15	TRBJ1-4	TRBD1	TRBV5-1	once	CASSITGTGEEKLFF	TGCGCCAGCAGCATTACCGGGACAGGGGAAGAAAAACTGTTTTTT
19	TRBJ2-1	TRBD2	TRBV24-1	many	CATSPQRKLAGGPYNEQFF	TGTGCCACCAGTCCCCAGAGGAAATTAGCGGGGGGCCCCTACAATGAGCAGTTCTTC
15	TRBJ2-5	.	TRBV5-1	.	CASRLVLATQETQYF	TGCGCCAGCAGACTCGTGCTAGCTACTCAAGAGACCCAGTACTTC
13	TRBJ1-6	TRBD1	TRBV11-1	.	CASSFQDRAPLHF	TGTGCCAGCAGCTTCCAAGACAGGGCACCCCTCCACTTT
16	TRBJ2-3	TRBD2	TRBV4-1	.	CASSQASGGSTDTQYF	TGCGCCAGCAGCCAGGCTAGCGGGGGGAGCACAGATACGCAGTATTTT
14	TRBJ1-6	TRBD1	TRBV5-1	few	CASGMGQNNSPLHF	TGCGCCAGCGGAATGGGACAGAATAATTCACCCCTCCACTTT
14	TRBJ1-2	.	TRBV12-2	.	CARLKTGGFHGYTF	TGTGCAAGGCTAAAGACAGGAGGTTTCCATGGCTACACCTTC
15	TRBJ1-1	TRBD1	TRBV9	.	CASSSYSTGGTEAFF	TGTGCCAGCAGCTCCTACTCGACAGGGGGAACTGAAGCTTTCTTT
14	TRBJ1-1	.	TRBV9	.	CASSSQGPNTEAFF	TGTGCCAGCAGCTCCCAGGGGCCCAACACTGAAGCTTTCTTT
14	TRBJ1-2	.	TRBV29-1	.	CSYRSGTYPYGYTF	TGCAGCTATAGATCCGGGACATACCCCTATGGCTACACCTTC
13	TRBJ1-1	.	TRBV5-4	.	CAYREGLNTEAFF	TGTGCCTACCGGGAAGGATTGAACACTGAAGCTTTCTTT
14	TRBJ1-5	.	TRBV6-5	.	CASIRGRSNQPQHF	TGTGCCAGCATCAGAGGTCGGAGCAATCAGCCCCAGCATTTT
12	TRBJ2-2	.	TRBV19	.	CASWSTSGELFF	TGTGCCAGCTGGAGTACCTCCGGGGAGCTGTTTTTT
16	TRBJ2-2	.	TRBV5-1	.	CASSLAIRTRPGELFF	TGCGCCAGCAGCTTGGCCATTCGGACTCGTCCCGGGGAGCTGTTTTTT
16	TRBJ2-1	.	TRBV10-1	.	CASSDNPGGFYNEQFF	TGCGCCAGCAGTGATAATCCGGGGGGCTTCTACAATGAGCAGTTCTTC
15	TRBJ1-3	.	TRBV15	.	CATSRDRGSGNTIYF	TGTGCCACCAGCAGAGATCGGGGTTCTGGAAACACCATATATTTT
14	TRBJ1-6	.	TRBV11-2	few	CASSPSRGASPLHF	TGTGCCAGCAGCCCCTCGCGGGGCGCTTCACCCCTCCACTTT
16	TRBJ2-3	TRBD2	TRBV6-5	few	CASSYLSGSGTDTQYF	TGTGCCAGCAGTTACCTTAGCGGGTCTGGCACAGATACGCAGTATTTT
12	TRBJ1-5	.	TRBV11-2	.	CASSLGGQPQHF	TGTGCCAGCAGCTTAGGAGGACAGCCCCAGCATTTT
14	TRBJ2-5	TRBD1	TRBV7-9	.	CASSSGTGQETQYF	TGTGCCAGCAGCTCAGGGACAGGGCAAGAGACCCAGTACTTC
13	TRBJ2-7	.	TRBV28	once	CAIFSRGSYEQYF	TGTGCCATTTTCTCCCGGGGGTCCTACGAGCAGTACTTC
18	TRBJ2-7	.	TRBV27	.	CASSLRPTADSSGVEQYF	TGTGCCAGCAGTCTTAGACCCACGGCAGACTCTTCCGGGGTCGAGCAGTACTTC
14	TRBJ1-2	TRBD1	TRBV2	.	CASSDLPGGEGYTF	TGTGCCAGCAGTGACCTTCCAGGGGGAGAAGGCTACACCTTC
14	TRBJ1-2	.	TRBV3-1/TRBV3-2	.	CASSQERGIYGYTF	TGTGCCAGCAGCCAAGAGAGAGGAATCTATGGCTACACCTTC
15	TRBJ2-1	TRBD2	TRBV10-3	.	CAIGQRESGYNEQFF	TGTGCCATCGGGCAGCGGGAGTCGGGCTACAATGAGCAGTTCTTC
11	TRBJ1-1	.	TRBV29-1	once	CSVEDRAKAFF	TGCAGCGTTGAAGATCGAGCGAAAGCTTTCTTT
16	TRBJ2-1	TRBD2	TRBV7-6	.	CASSAYLAGGSNEQFF	TGTGCCAGCAGCGCATACCTAGCGGGAGGGAGTAATGAGCAGTTCTTC
16	TRBJ2-7	TRBD2	TRBV11-2	.	CASSLGAGGPTYEQYF	TGTGCCAGCAGCTTAGGGGCGGGGGGACCCACCTACGAGCAGTACTTC
12	TRBJ1-6	.	TRBV2	.	CASKIGESPLHF	TGTGCCAGCAAAATAGGGGAATCACCCCTCCACTTT
13	TRBJ2-3	.	TRBV2	.	CASSPSTGLAQYF	TGTGCCAGCAGTCCTAGCACAGGGCTCGCGCAGTATTTT
17	TRBJ2-1	TRBD2	TRBV5-1	.	CASSLSASGTSYNEQFF	TGCGCCAGCAGCTTGTCGGCTAGCGGGACTTCCTACAATGAGCAGTTCTTC
12	TRBJ2-7	.	TRBV18	many	CASSLSSDEQYF	TGTGCCAGCTCACTATCGTCGGACGAGCAGTACTTC
16	TRBJ1-3	.	TRBV4-1	.	CASSQGRAGVGNTIYF	TGCGCCAGCAGCCAAGGACGCGCAGGGGTTGGAAACACCATATATTTT
15	TRBJ2-3	TRBD2	TRBV6-5	.	CASSPGLAATDTQYF	TGTGCCAGCAGTCCGGGACTAGCAGCGACAGATACGCAGTATTTT
17	TRBJ2-6	.	TRBV3-1/TRBV3-2	.	CASSPLTPGVGANVLTF	TGTGCCAGCAGCCCCCTCACTCCGGGGGTTGGGGCCAACGTCCTGACTTTC
20	TRBJ1-4	.	TRBV9	.	CASSPSIFQGYEATNEKLFF	TGTGCCAGCAGCCCCAGCATCTTTCAGGGGTATGAGGCCACTAATGAAAAACTGTTTTTT
14	TRBJ1-3	TRBD1	TRBV7-9	few	CASSLRQGADTIYF	TGTGCCAGCAGCTTAAGACAGGGGGCGGACACCATATATTTT
16	TRBJ2-3	TRBD2	TRBV7-2	.	CASSFGLAGGTDTQYF	TGTGCCAGCAGCTTTGGACTAGCGGGGGGCACAGATACGCAGTATTTT
18	TRBJ2-5	.	TRBV6-1	.	CASSEYYLLQGLQETQYF	TGTGCCAGCAGTGAATACTACTTGTTGCAGGGTTTACAAGAGACCCAGTACTTC